These 10 T cell receptor beta chains share one sample of origin, sequenced in a study of shared clonotypes between healthy human individuals. Assay: immunoSEQ multiplex PCR; the TCRdb copy retains only in-frame clones and omits some. This sample has approximately 340,000 clones, with approximately 79% found just once. The specimen sequenced was memory CD4+ T cells sorted from blood. The subset is: CD45RA-negative fraction. The receptors stem from a young man in good health.

The rearrangement joins TRBV12-5 to TRBJ2-1, with a weak D call TRBD2 (5 bases). The CDR3 runs to 16 residues. Trimming pared 5 bases from V and 4 bases from J, leaving 18 bases between. Germline CDR1 LGHNT, CDR2 FRNRAP. The CDR3 DNA reads TGTGCTAGTGGTACCCCTAGCTGGGTGAAGTACAATGAGCAGTTCTTC. Its protein is CASGTPSWVKYNEQFF.

This clone has more than one count but fewer than ten. J is TRBJ1-2 and V is TRBV2; D is possibly TRBD1 (5 bases). From germline, CDR1 is SNHLY and CDR2 FYNNEI. Trimming stripped 1 base from V and 4 bases from J, with 10 bases between. This CDR3 contains 14 residues. In nucleotides, the CDR3 is TGTGCCAGCAGTGAAGGGGGCACTACCTATGGCTACACCTTC. Translation: CASSEGGTTYGYTF.

This sequence joins TRBV11-2 and TRBJ2-2; the D gene is possibly TRBD2 (5 bases). The length of the CDR3 is 17 residues. Trimming shortened V by 0 bases and J by 3 bases, and 14 bases separated the two germline ends. Per germline, CDR1 SGHAT and CDR2 FQNNGV. Written as DNA, the CDR3 is TGTGCCAGCAGCTTAGATCGGGGTAGCGTAGACACCGGGGAGCTGTTTTTT. Amino acids: CASSLDRGSVDTGELFF.

This clone was seen more than once but under ten times. This sequence joins TRBV6-4 and TRBJ2-6, with a tentative D call TRBD1 (5 bases). The CDR3 has 14 residues. The V end was cut by 6 bases, the J end by 0 bases, with 6 bases between. Germline CDR1 reads MRHNA; CDR2 reads SNTAGT. CDR3: CASRDSSGANVLTF. In DNA form, the CDR3 reads TGTGCCAGCAGAGACAGCTCTGGGGCCAACGTCCTGACTTTC.

The chain couples TRBV5-4 to TRBJ2-3; 15 bases are a match to TRBD2. The CDR3 spans 20 residues. With V trimmed by 4 bases and J by 2 bases, 14 bases remained unmatched. The germline V gene has CDR1 SGHNT and CDR2 YYREEE (reference sequence). CDR3 sequence: CASSSGLAGGVFALTDTQYF. The CDR3 nucleotides are TGTGCCAGCAGCAGTGGACTAGCGGGAGGGGTGTTCGCGCTCACAGATACGCAGTATTTT.

There are a few counts of this clone. This could be a read error, since a much larger clone is one nucleotide away. Within the sample, other DNA sequences also encode this same CDR3. V and J are TRBV5-5 and TRBJ1-1; unclear D gene. V was trimmed by 2 bases and J by 2 bases, leaving 1 base between them. Germline values: CDR1 SGHKS, CDR2 YYEKEE (reference sequence). CDR3 length equals 11 residues. The CDR3 protein is CASSFNTEAFF. CDR3 DNA sequence: TGTGCCAGCAGCTTCAACACTGAAGCTTTCTTT.

The chain has TRBV18 and TRBJ2-5, with 7 bases lining up with TRBD1. Germline CDR1 and CDR2: KGHSH and LQKENI. V was clipped by 4 bases and J by 4 bases; unmatched bases: 3. The CDR3 covers 13 residues. The CDR3 sequence: CASSRQGGETQYF. The DNA for the CDR3 is TGTGCCAGCTCACGACAGGGTGGAGAGACCCAGTACTTC.

The V call is TRBV10-2, the J call TRBJ2-7, with TRBD1 matching 8 bases. Germline loops: CDR1 WSHSY, CDR2 SAAADI. CDR3 length: 12 amino acids. The V gene end was trimmed by 7 bases and the J gene end by 4 bases; junction bases not matched to a gene: 3. CDR3 protein: CASKQGAYEQYF. In DNA, the CDR3 is TGCGCCAGCAAGCAGGGGGCTTACGAGCAGTACTTC.

This clone was counted a single time. V and J are TRBV18 and TRBJ2-4; D tentatively fits TRBD1 or TRBD2 (5 bases each). The CDR3 consists of 14 residues. Germline-derived CDR1 and CDR2 are KGHSH and LQKENI. The V end was cut by 6 bases, the J end by 0 bases, with 9 bases between. In nucleotides, the CDR3 is TGTGCCAGCTCCGAGGGGTTAGCCAAAAACATTCAGTACTTC. As protein: CASSEGLAKNIQYF.

The chain combines TRBV10-3 with TRBJ1-2; tentative D call: TRBD1 (5 bases). Trimming stripped 0 bases from V and 1 base from J, with 9 bases between. CDR1 and CDR2 (germline): ENHRY, SYGVKD. The CDR3 consists of 15 residues. CDR3 sequence: CAISESTDLNYGYTF. Written as DNA, the CDR3 is TGTGCCATCAGTGAGTCGACAGACCTTAACTATGGCTACACCTTC.